The 30 T cell receptor beta chains given below trace back to one sample, sequenced in a study of vaccination effects on CD4 cells after COVID-19. Antigens for these TCRs are unknown. Expansion with viral peptide pools was applied to antigen-specific CD4+ T cells by the ViraFEST assay prior to sequencing. At the end of nine to ten days of culture, CD4+ T cells were isolated. It was between March and December 2020 that the person had a SARS-CoV-2 infection confirmed by PCR. Method: immunoSEQ multiplex PCR; TCRdb's copy keeps in-frame clones and lacks some. The data hold around 75,000 clones, with around 70% observed a single time. This sample comprised CD4+ T cells from PBMCs cultured with HIV peptides, obtained before COVID-19 vaccination. As to subset: HIV-1 Nef peptide pool negative control/reference culture. The receptors shown here come from a human donor who had a prior SARS-CoV-2 infection.

Here the CDR3 DNA reads TGTGCCAGCAGCTTAGCTAGCGGGAATAATGAGCAGTTCTTC. This gives the protein CASSLASGNNEQFF. This chain uses TRBV11-2 with TRBJ2-1; 9 bases match TRBD2. The CDR3 covers 14 residues. Germline V gene sequence: CDR1 SGHAT, CDR2 FQNNGV. Losses at the gene ends were 1 base for V and 7 bases for J; bases not matched to a gene: 2.

This clone has a handful of counts. This rearrangement joins TRBV7-2 to TRBJ2-1; D possibly corresponds to TRBD1 (6 bases). The ends were cut back, 4 bases at V and 1 base at J, with 11 bases in the middle. The CDR3 runs to 15 residues. CDR1 is SGHTA, CDR2 FQGNSA, per germline. The CDR3 loop is CASSSQGQSYNEQFF. For the CDR3, the DNA is TGTGCCAGCAGCTCACAGGGCCAGTCCTACAATGAGCAGTTCTTC.

This clone appeared a few times. The chain joins TRBV15 to TRBJ1-4; no reliable D call. Germline V gene data show CDR1 as LNHNV and CDR2 as YYDKDF (reference sequence). The CDR3 consists of 18 residues. Trimming stripped 0 bases from V and 12 bases from J, with 26 bases between. The CDR3 sequence is CATSRDVGGEIPAKELFF. The CDR3 coding sequence is TGTGCCACCAGCAGAGATGTCGGTGGTGAAATACCGGCGAAAGAACTGTTTTTT.

This clone was counted only a few times. The genes are TRBV7-9 and TRBJ2-5, with a possible D match to TRBD2 (6 bases). Trimming pared 1 base from V and 2 bases from J, leaving 14 bases between. This CDR3 is built from 16 residues. CDR1 and CDR2 (germline): SEHNR, FQNEAQ (reference sequence). CDR3 loop: CASSLGVAEPQETQYF. The CDR3, as DNA: TGTGCCAGCAGCTTAGGGGTAGCGGAGCCACAAGAGACCCAGTACTTC.

The chain has TRBV7-8 and TRBJ1-4; 7 bases line up with TRBD1. Unmatched junction bases numbered 14, after V lost 4 bases and J lost 0 bases. The CDR3 has 19 residues. CDR1 and CDR2 (germline): SGHVS, FQNEAQ. CDR3 DNA: TGTGCCAGCAGCTCCAGGAGGGAGGGGGCCCTCGCAACTAATGAAAAACTGTTTTTT. Protein: CASSSRREGALATNEKLFF.

The chain employs TRBV2 and TRBJ1-4, with a weak D call TRBD1 (6 bases). Germline V gene sequence: CDR1 SNHLY, CDR2 FYNNEI. The CDR3 consists of 13 residues. V was shortened by 5 bases and J by 7 bases, with 11 bases between the two germline ends. Here the CDR3 reads CASSSQGVEKLFF. The CDR3 DNA follows: TGTGCCAGCAGTTCACAGGGAGTTGAAAAACTGTTTTTT.

The chain employs TRBV7-3 and TRBJ2-1; 14 bases agree with TRBD2. V gave up 3 bases and J gave up 6 bases; unmatched junction bases: 1. Germline lookup yields CDR1 SGHTA and CDR2 FQGTGA. This CDR3 region has 15 residues. As DNA, the CDR3 is TGTGCCAGCAGCTTGACTAGCGGGGGGGCCAATGAGCAGTTCTTC. This sequence encodes CASSLTSGGANEQFF.

The chain is built from TRBV5-6 and TRBJ1-5; 8 bases match TRBD1. The CDR3 totals 14 residues. Unmatched junction bases numbered 10, after V lost 9 bases and J lost 5 bases. Germline V CDR1 and CDR2: SGHDT, YYEEEE. The CDR3 nucleotides read TGTGCCACGCTTTGGACAGGGAGATATCAGCCCCAGCATTTT. It codes for CATLWTGRYQPQHF.

The chain is built from TRBV19 and TRBJ2-6, with D perhaps being TRBD1 or TRBD2 (6 bases each). Germline loops: CDR1 LNHDA, CDR2 SQIVND (reference sequence). With 8 bases removed from V and 4 bases from J, the gap between germline ends came to 18 bases. This CDR3 has 16 amino acids. The CDR3 region is CASHGGHSTGANVLTF. In nucleotides, the CDR3 is TGTGCCAGTCACGGGGGCCATTCTACCGGGGCCAACGTCCTGACTTTC.

The gene calls are TRBV7-8 and TRBJ1-1; no firm D call. The V and J ends lost 2 bases and 1 base respectively, with 11 bases between them. The germline gives CDR1 SGHVS, CDR2 FQNEAQ. This CDR3 has 15 residues. In nucleotides, the CDR3 is TGTGCCAGCAGCTTAAGAGCTGCAGAGAACACTGAAGCTTTCTTT. This translates into CASSLRAAENTEAFF.

The chain couples TRBV7-6 to TRBJ2-1; 10 bases fit TRBD2. CDR1 and CDR2 (germline): SGHVS, FNYEAQ. The length of the CDR3 is 17 residues. After removal of 2 bases from V and 0 bases from J, the junction contained 4 bases not matched to a gene. The CDR3 DNA sequence: TGTGCCAGCAGCTTACGGACTAGCGGAAGCTCCTACAATGAGCAGTTCTTC. It codes for CASSLRTSGSSYNEQFF. The variable domain in full, completed from reference TRBV7-6 and TRBJ2-1, reads GAGVSQSPRYKVTKRGQDVALRCDPISGHVSLYWYRQALGQGPEFLTYFNYEAQQDKSGLPNDRFSAERPEGSISTLTIQRTEQRDSAMYRCASSLRTSGSSYNEQFFGPGTRLTVL.

The CDR3 protein is CASSPWMAGGGVYEQFF. The CDR3 region has the DNA TGTGCCAGCAGCCCATGGATGGCGGGAGGAGGCGTATATGAGCAGTTCTTC. V usage is TRBV5-8 and J usage is TRBJ2-1; 8 nucleotides align to TRBD2. V gave up 4 bases and J gave up 8 bases; unmatched junction bases: 17. The CDR3 runs 17 residues. Germline loops: CDR1 SGHTS, CDR2 YDEGEE.

V usage is TRBV14 and J usage is TRBJ2-1, with 12 positions matching TRBD1. The CDR3 contains 16 residues. V trimming: 4 bases; J trimming: 10 bases; junction bases outside the gene matches: 11. In germline, CDR1 is SGHDN, CDR2 FVKESK. CDR3 sequence reads: CASSRDRGRYLREQFF. CDR3 in DNA: TGTGCCAGCAGCCGGGACAGGGGGCGGTATTTACGAGAGCAGTTCTTC.

The V call is TRBV7-3, the J call TRBJ2-3; D remains unclear. Germline CDR1 reads SGHTA; CDR2 reads FQGTGA. Trimming stripped 5 bases from V and 2 bases from J, with 11 bases between. CDR3 length equals 14 residues. The CDR3 here is CASSQSGVTDTQYF. CDR3 coding DNA: TGTGCCAGCAGCCAATCAGGAGTCACAGATACGCAGTATTTT. The full variable domain, with the rest looked up from reference TRBV7-3 and TRBJ2-3, is GAGVSQTPSNKVTEKGKYVELRCDPISGHTALYWYRQSLGQGPEFLIYFQGTGAADDSGLPNDRFFAVRPEGSVSTLKIQRTERGDSAVYLCASSQSGVTDTQYFGPGTRLTVL.

The rearrangement joins TRBV12-3 or TRBV12-4 to TRBJ1-2; TRBD1 might be the D (5 bases). The CDR3 covers 12 residues. Trimming stripped 5 bases from V and 5 bases from J, with 9 bases between. CDR3: CASSDRQYGYTF. The CDR3 nucleotides read TGTGCCAGCAGTGATCGACAGTATGGCTACACCTTC.

This rearrangement joins TRBV2 to TRBJ2-1, with 8 nucleotides matching TRBD1. The V segment lost 7 bases and the J segment 6 bases; nucleotides outside the gene matches: 8. The CDR3 totals 14 residues. Germline CDR1 reads SNHLY; CDR2 reads FYNNEI. In DNA, the CDR3 is TGTGCCAGCAAAGGACAGGGTATTGTCAATGAGCAGTTCTTC. It encodes CASKGQGIVNEQFF.

This chain uses TRBV23-1 with TRBJ2-3, with D maybe TRBD2 (7 bases). TRBV23-1 is recorded as an ORF, its role being uncertain. The CDR3 has 20 residues. The V end lost 0 bases, the J end lost 0 bases, and 22 bases lay between the germline ends. As DNA, the CDR3 is TGCGCCAGCAGTCAATCTACCGGCCCGCGGGGGCCCTCTAGCACAGATACGCAGTATTTT. Residues: CASSQSTGPRGPSSTDTQYF.

The V call is TRBV4-2, the J call TRBJ2-7; D is undetermined. The CDR3 loop spans 13 amino acids. Trimming pared 3 bases from V and 0 bases from J, leaving 6 bases between. Germline lookup yields CDR1 LGHNA and CDR2 YNFKEQ. The DNA for the CDR3 is TGTGCCAGCAGCCAGGCCCCCTCCTACGAGCAGTACTTC. It is translated as CASSQAPSYEQYF.

The chain joins TRBV19 to TRBJ2-3; D may be TRBD2 (5 bases). The CDR3 is made up of 15 amino acids. V gave up 5 bases and J gave up 6 bases, with 18 bases separating them. Germline CDR1 is LNHDA and CDR2 is SQIVND (reference sequence). CDR3 in DNA: TGTGCCAGTAGTCCCCCCGGGTGGACTGCCGATACGCAGTATTTT. Its protein is CASSPPGWTADTQYF.

The chain has TRBV12-5 and TRBJ1-5; D remains ambiguous. V gave up 4 bases and J gave up 5 bases, with 6 bases separating them. The CDR3 extends over 12 amino acids. CDR1 and CDR2 (germline): LGHNT, FRNRAP. The CDR3 loop reads CASGSLYQPQHF. The CDR3 nucleotides read TGTGCTAGTGGTTCCCTTTATCAGCCCCAGCATTTT.

CDR3 DNA: TGCGCCAGCAGCTTGGCAGGGGATGAGCAGTACTTC. It encodes CASSLAGDEQYF. V and J are TRBV5-1 and TRBJ2-7; TRBD1 is a possible D gene (6 bases). Trimming removed 0 bases at V and 7 bases at J, with 8 bases between. The CDR3 has 12 amino acids. Looked up from germline, CDR1 is SGHRS and CDR2 is YFSETQ.

The rearrangement uses TRBV6-5 and TRBJ1-5; the D is unclear. The CDR3 extends over 16 amino acids. Germline V lookup: CDR1 MNHEY, CDR2 SVGAGI. V lost 4 bases and J 0 bases, leaving 13 bases between the germline ends. CDR3 nucleotides: TGTGCCAGCAGTTTCCGCCCCGGGAATAGCAATCAGCCCCAGCATTTT. Its protein product is CASSFRPGNSNQPQHF.

The genes are TRBV29-1 and TRBJ1-2, with 7 bases aligning to TRBD1. CDR3 size: 11 residues. V shed 3 bases, J shed 7 bases, and the junction held 2 bases outside the gene matches. CDR1 is SQVTM, CDR2 ANQGSEA, per germline. This CDR3 is CSVERGPGYTF. The DNA of the CDR3 is TGCAGCGTTGAGAGGGGGCCTGGCTACACCTTC.

The chain recombines TRBV5-4 with TRBJ2-5; the D gene could be TRBD1 or TRBD2 (5 bases each). CDR1 and CDR2 (germline): SGHNT, YYREEE (reference sequence). The CDR3 loop spans 15 amino acids. Trimming removed 4 bases from V and 5 bases from J, with 18 bases in between. The CDR3 sequence: CASSHRTGTKETQYF. The DNA of the CDR3 is TGTGCCAGCAGCCATCGGACGGGGACCAAGGAGACCCAGTACTTC.

The chain is built from TRBV20-1 and TRBJ1-1; D ambiguous. The CDR3 totals 14 residues. V lost 3 bases to trimming and J lost 4 bases, with 15 bases between them. Germline CDR1 and CDR2: DFQATT and SNEGSKA (reference sequence). The CDR3 loop is CSASSSARVTEAFF. CDR3 nucleotides: TGCAGTGCTAGTAGTTCGGCGCGGGTCACTGAAGCTTTCTTT.

This clone was seen only a few times. The chain has TRBV7-9 and TRBJ2-3, with 8 nucleotides matching TRBD2. The germline V gene has CDR1 SEHNR and CDR2 FQNEAQ (reference sequence). The CDR3 is 14 residues long. Trimming took 3 bases from V and 6 from J; bases not matched to a gene: 5. CDR3 loop: CASSFTSGGDTQYF. The CDR3 coding sequence is TGTGCCAGCAGCTTCACTTCGGGGGGGGATACGCAGTATTTT.

The rearrangement joins TRBV6-1 to TRBJ1-2; a possible D gene is TRBD1 (5 bases). V was pared by 3 bases and J by 3 bases, with 8 bases between. Per germline, CDR1 MNHNS and CDR2 SASEGT. CDR3 length: 13 amino acids. As DNA, the CDR3 is TGTGCCAGCAGTGAGGACACACACTATGGCTACACCTTC. Its protein is CASSEDTHYGYTF.

The V and J genes are TRBV27 and TRBJ1-1, with D unclear. In germline, CDR1 is MNHEY, CDR2 SMNVEV (reference sequence). The V and J ends lost 5 bases and 4 bases respectively, with 11 bases between them. The CDR3 runs 13 residues. CDR3 in amino acids: CASSRHGSTEAFF. The CDR3 DNA is TGTGCCAGCAGTCGACACGGTAGCACTGAAGCTTTCTTT.

The V gene is TRBV18, the J gene TRBJ1-1, with 10 bases matching TRBD1. Germline V gene lookup returns CDR1 KGHSH and CDR2 LQKENI. V was pared by 4 bases and J by 0 bases, with 8 bases of the junction left unmatched. The CDR3 consists of 17 residues. In DNA form, the CDR3 reads TGTGCCAGCTCACTGACAACCGGGACAGGGGTGAACACTGAAGCTTTCTTT. This codes for CASSLTTGTGVNTEAFF.

This clone was detected a few times. This chain links TRBV7-8 with TRBJ2-3; 7 bases fit TRBD1. Germline V CDR1 and CDR2: SGHVS, FQNEAQ. Unmatched junction bases numbered 7, after V lost 1 base and J lost 6 bases. The CDR3 sequence is 15 residues long. The CDR3 sequence is CASSLGWTGGDTQYF. CDR3 bases: TGTGCCAGCAGCTTAGGTTGGACAGGCGGTGATACGCAGTATTTT. The full variable domain, in which reference TRBV7-8 and TRBJ2-3 provide the parts outside the CDR3, is GAGVSQSPRYKVAKRGQDVALRCDPISGHVSLFWYQQALGQGPEFLTYFQNEAQLDKSGLPSDRFFAERPEGSVSTLKIQRTQQEDSAVYLCASSLGWTGGDTQYFGPGTRLTVL.